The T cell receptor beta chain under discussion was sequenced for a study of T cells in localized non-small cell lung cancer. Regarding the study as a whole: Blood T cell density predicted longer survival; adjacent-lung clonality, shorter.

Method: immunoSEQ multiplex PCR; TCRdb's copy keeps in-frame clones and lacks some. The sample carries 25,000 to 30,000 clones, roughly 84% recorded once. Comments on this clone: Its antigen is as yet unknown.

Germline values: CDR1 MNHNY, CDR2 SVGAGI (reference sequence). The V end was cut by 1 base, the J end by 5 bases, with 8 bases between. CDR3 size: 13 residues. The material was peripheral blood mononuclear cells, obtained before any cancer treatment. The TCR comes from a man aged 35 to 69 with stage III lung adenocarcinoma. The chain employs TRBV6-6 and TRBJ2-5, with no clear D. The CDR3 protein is CASSYWQEETQYF. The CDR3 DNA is TGTGCCAGCAGTTACTGGCAGGAGGAGACCCAGTACTTC.